Shown below are 7 T cell receptor beta chains from a single sample sequenced in a study of spatial heterogeneity in lung cancer. Described time point: blood at routine non-recurrence follow-up after resection. Unsorted samples of tumor, nontumor lung or frozen PBMC had their whole RNA sequenced. TCRdb processed the 5' RACE reads anew with MiXCR; each CDR3 protein has one entry. This sample has around 120,000 distinct CDR3 sequences, with 10% to 15% found just once. The sample here was PBMCs, taken at follow-up. These receptors were obtained from a male donor with early-stage non-small cell lung cancer.

This clonotype was found a few times. The rearrangement links TRBV20-1 to TRBJ2-1, with D uncertain. V lost 2 bases and J lost 0, with 11 bases in between. CDR3 length equals 15 residues. CDR1 is DFQATT and CDR2 is SNEGSKA in the germline V gene (reference sequence). The DNA for the CDR3 is TGCAGTGCTAGATCCGGGTACAGCTCCTACAATGAGCAGTTCTTC. Protein product: CSARSGYSSYNEQFF.

The chain recombines TRBV7-3 with TRBJ2-3; 8 bases align to TRBD2. The J segment lost 5 bases and the V segment lost 3 bases, leaving 1 base of the junction unmatched. The germline gives CDR1 SGHTA, CDR2 FQGTGA. The CDR3 totals 13 residues. CDR3 amino acids: CASSFGTRDTQYF. The CDR3 DNA follows: TGTGCCAGCAGCTTCGGGACTAGAGATACGCAGTATTTT.

The chain combines TRBV6-1 with TRBJ2-4; TRBD1 matches at 7 bases. The junction had 7 bases not matched to a gene; V was cut back by 2 bases and J by 3 bases. CDR1 is MNHNS, CDR2 SASEGT, per germline. The CDR3 covers 16 residues. The CDR3 DNA is TGTGCCAGCAGTGAATACAGGGGTGGGGTCAAAAACATTCAGTACTTC. Translating gives CASSEYRGGVKNIQYF.

At least ten counts were recorded for this clonotype. The rearrangement links TRBV6-5 to TRBJ2-1, with D unclear. Germline assignment: CDR1 MNHEY and CDR2 SVGAGI. The length of the CDR3 is 12 residues. V lost 8 bases and J 13 bases, leaving 18 bases between the germline ends. CDR3 DNA sequence: TGTGCCAGCCAAAGAACCGGAGCGCCCCAGTTCTTC. It specifies CASQRTGAPQFF.

The rearrangement uses TRBV28 and TRBJ1-1; D may be TRBD1 (6 bases). V was clipped by 6 bases and J by 0 bases, with 17 bases between them. The germline gives CDR1 MDHEN, CDR2 SYDVKM. The CDR3 is 16 residues long. DNA of the CDR3: TGTGCCAGCAGCCGCGAAGGGGGAAGATTGAACACTGAAGCTTTCTTT. Translation: CASSREGGRLNTEAFF.

This clonotype was picked up a small number of times. The CDR3 DNA follows: TGTGCCAGCAGCTTAGATCGGGGGCCGAGCTCCTACGAGCAGTACTTC. Its translation is CASSLDRGPSSYEQYF. The rearrangement joins TRBV7-8 to TRBJ2-7; perhaps D is TRBD1 or TRBD2 (6 bases each). V was shortened by 1 base and J by 0 bases, with 13 bases between the two germline ends. Germline assignment: CDR1 SGHVS and CDR2 FQNEAQ. The CDR3 has 16 residues. Full variable domain (remainder filled in from reference TRBV7-8 and TRBJ2-7): GAGVSQSPRYKVAKRGQDVALRCDPISGHVSLFWYQQALGQGPEFLTYFQNEAQLDKSGLPSDRFFAERPEGSVSTLKIQRTQQEDSAVYLCASSLDRGPSSYEQYFGPGTRLTVT.

This clonotype occurred a few times. V usage is TRBV28 and J usage is TRBJ1-4; a weak D match, TRBD1 (6 bases). The germline V gene encodes CDR1 MDHEN and CDR2 SYDVKM. Between the trimmed V and J ends, which lost 8 bases and 7 bases, there was a span of 17 bases. The CDR3 is 14 amino acids. The CDR3 sequence: CASEPAGAGEKLFF. In DNA, the CDR3 is TGTGCCAGCGAGCCTGCGGGGGCGGGTGAAAAACTGTTTTTT.